Below are 5 T cell receptor beta chains sequenced from a single sample in a study of regulatory T cells in long-lasting Graves disease listed by TCRdb under 2021. To prepare the library, multiplex PCR was applied. The instrument given in TCRdb is Illumina HiSeq 4000. CDR3 regions were amplified by Arm-PCR with iRepertoire HTBI primers to construct TCR beta libraries. TCRdb reprocessed the public reads (quality trimming at Q25 with fastp, clone calling with MiXCR) and kept in-frame beta chains. Entries that share a CDR3 protein sequence are merged under the most common genes and DNA. This sample is represented by 350,000 to 550,000 distinct CDR3 sequences; 15% of them were singletons. The ten largest make up over 15% of the sample. The time point label on this specimen signifies: newly diagnosed GD, antithyroid drugs for less than 3 months. For both TCR sequencing and RNA sequencing, RNA was extracted from PBMCs using TRIzol.

A further study also used this sample, focusing on T cells in Graves' hyperthyroidism and ophthalmopathy.

Sample: peripheral blood mononuclear cells (PBMCs), taken at new diagnosis, from a patient treated with antithyroid drugs. These receptors all stem from a woman in her thirties with Graves disease. Donor details come from another sample of the same person, matched by shared clones.

The chain joins TRBV5-1 to TRBJ2-2, with a weak D call TRBD2 (6 bases). V lost 0 bases to trimming and J lost 6 bases, with 9 bases between them. The germline gives CDR1 SGHRS, CDR2 YFSETQ. This CDR3 is 14 amino acids long. The CDR3 reads CASSLVLAAGELFF. CDR3 DNA: TGCGCCAGCAGCTTGGTTTTAGCGGCCGGGGAGCTGTTTTTT.

This clonotype came up many times. This chain uses TRBV7-9 with TRBJ2-3; 8 bases are a match to TRBD1. Per the germline V gene, CDR1 is SEHNR and CDR2 is FQNEAQ (reference sequence). V was clipped by 3 bases and J by 4 bases; unmatched bases: 3. The length of the CDR3 is 14 residues. The CDR3, as DNA: TGTGCCAGCAGCTTGGACAGGGCGGCAGATACGCAGTATTTT. Translating it yields CASSLDRAADTQYF.

This clonotype was recorded many times. This rearrangement joins TRBV20-1 to TRBJ2-1; D is unresolved. Germline-derived CDR1 and CDR2 are DFQATT and SNEGSKA (reference sequence). The V end was cut by 1 base, the J end by 3 bases, with 7 bases between. The CDR3 is 13 amino acids. The CDR3 sequence is CSARGAFYNEQFF. The DNA of the CDR3 is TGCAGTGCTAGAGGGGCCTTCTACAATGAGCAGTTCTTC.

This clonotype was observed a few times. The chain employs TRBV29-1 and TRBJ1-1; D possibly corresponds to TRBD1 (6 bases). Germline V gene sequence: CDR1 SQVTM, CDR2 ANQGSEA. The CDR3 runs to 16 residues. V lost 5 bases and J lost 6, with 25 bases in between. This CDR3 reads CSVNGWGAGGGSEAFF. CDR3 nucleotide sequence: TGCAGCGTTAACGGCTGGGGGGCCGGGGGGGGCTCTGAAGCTTTCTTT.

This clonotype was observed at least ten times. The CDR3 does not end in the conserved phenylalanine or tryptophan, so this is likely a read error. It is unclear where the CDR3 begins or ends on the DNA, so no DNA is shown, and the CDR3 is as TCRdb lists it. This chain connects TRBV11-2 to TRBJ1-4. The CDR3 sequence runs 10 residues, both termini included. From germline, CDR1 is SGHAT and CDR2 FQNNGV. CDR3 amino acids: CASSLDRGLL.